Each of the 29 T cell receptor beta chains below was sequenced from the same sample in a study of blood T cell repertoires in COVID-19. Sequencing was performed with immunoSEQ multiplex PCR; in TCRdb, only in-frame clones are kept and a portion is missing. The sample carries roughly 33,000 clones, 90% recorded once. Sequenced input: peripheral blood. Source of these receptors: a human donor in a cohort sampled during active COVID-19.

V and J are TRBV7-9 and TRBJ2-1; 9 positions match TRBD2. The V gene's germline CDR1 is SEHNR and CDR2 FQNEAQ (reference sequence). V lost 1 base, J lost 2 bases, and 3 bases stayed unmatched. This CDR3 is built from 16 residues. CDR3 nucleotide sequence: TGTGCCAGCAGCTTAGGGCTAGCGGGAACCTACAATGAGCAGTTCTTC. This sequence encodes CASSLGLAGTYNEQFF.

This chain joins TRBV28 and TRBJ1-1; 7 bases agree with TRBD1. CDR3 length: 13 amino acids. J was trimmed by 4 bases and V by 8 bases; bases with no gene match: 7. Germline V gives CDR1 MDHEN, CDR2 SYDVKM. CDR3 residues: CASLRGDSTEAFF. The DNA for the CDR3 is TGTGCCAGCCTCAGGGGGGACAGCACTGAAGCTTTCTTT.

This chain links TRBV30 with TRBJ1-2; D gene ambiguous. The CDR3 covers 11 residues. Germline CDR1 is GTSNPN and CDR2 is SVGIG (reference sequence). The germline V and J ends were trimmed by 0 bases and 7 bases, with 6 bases remaining between them. The CDR3 spells CAWSVTTGYTF. CDR3 sequence (DNA): TGTGCCTGGAGTGTTACTACTGGCTACACCTTC.

The rearrangement links TRBV6-5 to TRBJ1-1; TRBD1 agrees at 8 bases. Trimming took 0 bases from V and 5 from J; bases not matched to a gene: 5. Germline CDR1 is MNHEY and CDR2 is SVGAGI. The CDR3 loop spans 15 amino acids. CDR3 DNA: TGTGCCAGCAGTTACTCGCAGGGGGCGGGAACTGAAGCTTTCTTT. Protein sequence: CASSYSQGAGTEAFF.

The CDR3 loop is CAISPTGDTEAFF. The CDR3 bases are TGTGCCATCAGTCCGACCGGGGACACTGAAGCTTTCTTT. The gene calls are TRBV10-3 and TRBJ1-1; D is undetermined. V gave up 5 bases and J gave up 3 bases, with 10 bases separating them. The CDR3 length is 13 residues. Looked up from germline, CDR1 is ENHRY and CDR2 is SYGVKD.

The gene calls are TRBV5-1 and TRBJ2-3; 13 positions agree with TRBD2. The CDR3 runs 18 residues. V lost 1 base to trimming and J lost 1 base; unmatched junction nucleotides: 6. Germline V gene lookup returns CDR1 SGHRS and CDR2 YFSETQ. CDR3 DNA sequence: TGCGCCAGCAGCTTGCGAGTTGGACTAGCGGGGGGCACAGATACGCAGTATTTT. This translates into CASSLRVGLAGGTDTQYF.

This sequence joins TRBV9 and TRBJ1-1; 7 bases agree with TRBD1. This CDR3 contains 14 residues. Germline V lookup: CDR1 SGDLS, CDR2 YYNGEE. V trimming: 4 bases; J trimming: 3 bases; junction bases outside the gene matches: 6. In nucleotides, the CDR3 is TGTGCCAGCAGCCGGAGGGGGCTGGACACTGAAGCTTTCTTT. This encodes CASSRRGLDTEAFF. The full variable domain, rest sourced from reference TRBV9 and TRBJ1-1, is DSGVTQTPKHLITATGQRVTLRCSPRSGDLSVYWYQQSLDQGLQFLIQYYNGEERAKGNILERFSAQQFPDLHSELNLSSLELGDSALYFCASSRRGLDTEAFFGQGTRLTVV.

V usage is TRBV27 and J usage is TRBJ1-6; 7 bases line up with TRBD1. The CDR3 is 15 residues long. Trimming at V came to 3 bases and at J to 9 bases, leaving 8 bases not matched to a gene. Germline values: CDR1 MNHEY, CDR2 SMNVEV (reference sequence). The CDR3 nucleotides are TGTGCCAGCAGTTTCCGGCCAGGGGGGCTTTCACCCCTCCACTTT. It codes for CASSFRPGGLSPLHF.

This clone was detected only once. CDR3 DNA sequence: TGCGCCAGCAGCCCCGACAGCTCTGAAGGTTCACCCCTCCACTTT. Translation gives CASSPDSSEGSPLHF. The chain links TRBV5-1 to TRBJ1-6, with a possible D match to TRBD1 (5 bases). CDR3 size: 15 residues. In germline, CDR1 is SGHRS, CDR2 YFSETQ. Trimming cost V 4 bases and J 9 bases, with 17 bases left between them.

This chain links TRBV28 with TRBJ2-7; tentative D call: TRBD2 (5 bases). Germline V lookup: CDR1 MDHEN, CDR2 SYDVKM. The V end was cut by 6 bases, the J end by 0 bases, with 12 bases between. The CDR3 consists of 14 residues. The CDR3 reads CASSFGGSSYEQYF. DNA of the CDR3: TGTGCCAGCAGCTTTGGAGGTAGCTCCTACGAGCAGTACTTC.

The chain has TRBV28 and TRBJ1-1; D remains unclear. V was cut by 3 bases and J by 1 base, with 12 bases left in between. This CDR3 spans 15 amino acids. Germline CDR1 and CDR2: MDHEN and SYDVKM. CDR3 amino acids: CASSFKGGGNTEAFF. The CDR3 nucleotides read TGTGCCAGCAGTTTTAAGGGCGGAGGGAACACTGAAGCTTTCTTT. Looking up the rest from reference TRBV28 and TRBJ1-1 gives the full variable domain: DVKVTQSSRYLVKRTGEKVFLECVQDMDHENMFWYRQDPGLGLRLIYFSYDVKMKEKGDIPEGYSVSREKKERFSLILESASTNQTSMYLCASSFKGGGNTEAFFGQGTRLTVV.

The V and J genes are TRBV6-2 or TRBV6-3 and TRBJ2-7; D is undetermined. There are 12 residues in the CDR3. V lost 2 bases and J lost 4, with 6 bases in between. The germline V gene encodes CDR1 MNHEY and CDR2 SVGEGT. The CDR3 protein is CASSYPRYEQYF. The CDR3 bases are TGTGCCAGCAGTTACCCCCGGTACGAGCAGTACTTC.

The CDR3 sequence: CASRTDRGNTEAFF. DNA of the CDR3: TGCGCCAGCAGAACTGACAGGGGTAACACTGAAGCTTTCTTT. This chain connects TRBV5-1 to TRBJ1-1; 8 bases are a match to TRBD1. CDR1 is SGHRS and CDR2 is YFSETQ in the germline V gene. The J segment lost 2 bases and the V segment lost 5 bases, leaving 5 bases of the junction unmatched. The CDR3 covers 14 residues.

The chain has TRBV11-3 and TRBJ1-1; D is ambiguous. The germline CDR1 and CDR2 sequences are SGHNT and YENEEA. Trimming pared 3 bases from V and 1 base from J, leaving 6 bases between. The length of the CDR3 is 13 residues. CDR3 bases: TGTGCCAGCAGCTTGAGGGAGAACACTGAAGCTTTCTTT. It yields the protein CASSLRENTEAFF.

This sequence joins TRBV27 and TRBJ1-4; 7 bases align to TRBD1. CDR3 size: 16 residues. Germline CDR1 reads MNHEY; CDR2 reads SMNVEV (reference sequence). J lost 6 bases, V lost 6 bases, and 13 bases had no gene match. CDR3 sequence reads: CASSQRPGGWDEKLFF. CDR3 DNA: TGTGCCAGCAGCCAACGACCAGGGGGGTGGGATGAAAAACTGTTTTTT.

In its sample, this clone was seen a few times. This rearrangement joins TRBV6-2 or TRBV6-3 to TRBJ2-7; D gene ambiguous. CDR1 is MNHEY, CDR2 SVGEGT, per germline. The CDR3 consists of 12 residues. V lost 2 bases and J lost 8, with 10 bases in between. The CDR3 loop reads CASSYGQAKQYF. CDR3 bases: TGTGCCAGCAGTTACGGTCAGGCCAAGCAGTACTTC.

This rearrangement joins TRBV10-3 to TRBJ2-7; 13 nucleotides align to TRBD2. Germline CDR1 ENHRY, CDR2 SYGVKD. This CDR3 is 14 amino acids long. V lost 10 bases, J lost 2 bases, and 5 bases stayed unmatched. Here the CDR3 DNA reads TGTGCCACCGGGACTAGCGGGATCGCCTACGAGCAGTACTTC. Translated, it gives CATGTSGIAYEQYF.

This clone occurred once. This chain links TRBV7-6 with TRBJ2-2; D call uncertain. Between the trimmed V and J ends, which lost 4 bases and 3 bases, there was a span of 9 bases. Germline-derived CDR1 and CDR2 are SGHVS and FNYEAQ. CDR3 length equals 14 residues. This CDR3 is CASSSAQDTGELFF. CDR3 DNA: TGTGCCAGCAGCTCGGCGCAGGACACCGGGGAGCTGTTTTTT.

The V call is TRBV7-2, the J call TRBJ2-7; possibly TRBD1 for D (6 bases). V dropped 4 bases and J dropped 2 bases, with 9 bases sitting between them. Per germline, CDR1 SGHTA and CDR2 FQGNSA. The CDR3 loop spans 13 amino acids. The chain's CDR3 is CASSSPGAYEQYF. CDR3 bases: TGTGCCAGCAGCTCGCCAGGGGCCTACGAGCAGTACTTC.

The chain combines TRBV5-6 with TRBJ1-3; no clear D. Germline lookup yields CDR1 SGHDT and CDR2 YYEEEE. V was pared by 0 bases and J by 0 bases, with 7 bases between. This CDR3 region has 15 residues. CDR3 protein: CASSLAGSSGNTIYF. CDR3 DNA: TGTGCCAGCAGCTTGGCTGGCAGCTCTGGAAACACCATATATTTT.

This chain uses TRBV10-3 with TRBJ1-3, with D perhaps matching TRBD1 (5 bases). Trimming took off 3 bases at V and 4 bases at J, with 10 bases between the two ends. This CDR3 contains 14 residues. Germline V CDR1 and CDR2: ENHRY, SYGVKD. Written as DNA, the CDR3 is TGTGCCATCAGTGACAGGGCATCAGGAAACACCATATATTTT. Residues: CAISDRASGNTIYF.

This clone was recorded only once. This chain links TRBV19 with TRBJ2-1; 8 bases are shared with TRBD2. The CDR3 is made up of 16 amino acids. Germline CDR1 LNHDA, CDR2 SQIVND (reference sequence). The junction had 11 bases not matched to a gene; V was cut back by 6 bases and J by 4 bases. The CDR3 coding sequence is TGTGCCAGTAGCAGGGAAGCCGGGGGGGCATACAATGAGCAGTTCTTC. The encoded protein is CASSREAGGAYNEQFF.

The chain is built from TRBV5-1 and TRBJ2-1, with D unclear. CDR1 is SGHRS, CDR2 YFSETQ, per germline. With 2 bases removed from V and 8 bases from J, the gap between germline ends came to 11 bases. CDR3 length equals 13 residues. CDR3 nucleotide sequence: TGCGCCAGCAGCTTTCAGAGCAGCGATGAGCAGTTCTTC. Residues: CASSFQSSDEQFF.

This clone was detected once. The gene calls are TRBV7-8 and TRBJ1-1; D gene ambiguous. The CDR3 is 15 amino acids. V was clipped by 7 bases and J by 0 bases, with 15 bases between them. Per the germline V gene, CDR1 is SGHVS and CDR2 is FQNEAQ. The CDR3 region is CASTLLTTVNTEAFF. CDR3 in DNA: TGTGCCAGCACCCTACTAACGACGGTGAACACTGAAGCTTTCTTT.

This sequence joins TRBV15 and TRBJ1-4, with TRBD1 matching 10 bases. The CDR3 consists of 17 residues. CDR1 is LNHNV, CDR2 YYDKDF, per germline (reference sequence). Losses at the gene ends were 5 bases for V and 3 bases for J; bases not matched to a gene: 9. The CDR3 DNA is TGTGCCACCAGCCCACGACAGGGGGCGGTTGCTAATGAAAAACTGTTTTTT. The encoded protein is CATSPRQGAVANEKLFF.

The chain uses TRBV28 and TRBJ2-7; 7 bases match TRBD1. In germline, CDR1 is MDHEN, CDR2 SYDVKM. J was trimmed by 2 bases and V by 5 bases; bases with no gene match: 12. This CDR3 contains 16 residues. DNA for the CDR3: TGTGCCAGCAGTCTCACAGGGGCCCTATCCACCTACGAGCAGTACTTC. It specifies CASSLTGALSTYEQYF.

J is TRBJ2-1 and V is TRBV24-1, with 11 nucleotides matching TRBD1. The CDR3 extends over 17 amino acids. CDR1 and CDR2 from the germline V gene are KGHDR and SFDVKD. The V and J ends lost 3 bases and 2 bases, in that order; junction bases with no gene match: 5. The CDR3 is CATSDGTGGLTYNEQFF. CDR3 coding DNA: TGTGCCACCAGTGATGGGACAGGGGGTTTGACCTACAATGAGCAGTTCTTC.

The genes are TRBV11-2 and TRBJ1-5, with a weak D call TRBD1 (5 bases). Trimming stripped 5 bases from V and 2 bases from J, with 13 bases between. The CDR3 runs to 15 residues. Germline lookup yields CDR1 SGHAT and CDR2 FQNNGV. The CDR3 region has the DNA TGTGCCAGCAGCGGGCTGGGGGGAGGCAATCAGCCCCAGCATTTT. Protein: CASSGLGGGNQPQHF.

The rearrangement links TRBV5-6 to TRBJ2-7; 10 bases agree with TRBD2. V shed 7 bases, J shed 1 base, and the junction held 2 bases outside the gene matches. CDR3 length equals 13 residues. CDR1 and CDR2 from the germline V gene are SGHDT and YYEEEE. The DNA for the CDR3 is TGTGCCAGCCAGACTAGCGGGTCCTACGAGCAGTACTTC. Its translation is CASQTSGSYEQYF.